This is a list of T cell receptor beta chains from one sample in a study of T cell clones after liver transplantation. Assay: immunoSEQ multiplex PCR; the TCRdb copy retains only in-frame clones and omits some. The table shows some 110,000 clones, with around 83% occurring only once. The source was CD4+ T cells from blood, collected before liver transplant. The receptors were gathered from a human donor who received a liver transplant. The CDR3 runs from the conserved cysteine through the conserved F or W. Each record gives: V gene, J gene, clone size, CDR3 protein. Size is stated for part of the rows, as once, few or many counts, or as a class when the clone is expanded.

v_gene: TRBV7-9
j_gene: TRBJ2-7
abundance: -
CDR3aa: CASSLGAGGEQYF

v_gene: TRBV2
j_gene: TRBJ2-2
abundance: -
CDR3aa: CASSEIRTGETGELFF

v_gene: TRBV7-2
j_gene: TRBJ2-3
abundance: -
CDR3aa: CASSRFRGGQGRTDTQYF

v_gene: TRBV4-1
j_gene: TRBJ1-2
abundance: -
CDR3aa: CASSFRTPPANYGYTF

v_gene: TRBV19
j_gene: TRBJ2-6
abundance: -
CDR3aa: CASSSGQGGAGANVLTF

v_gene: TRBV6-5
j_gene: TRBJ2-2
abundance: -
CDR3aa: CASTIGGNTGELFF

v_gene: TRBV5-1
j_gene: TRBJ2-2
abundance: few
CDR3aa: CASSPGQGVRTGELFF

v_gene: TRBV6-1
j_gene: TRBJ2-7
abundance: -
CDR3aa: CASSEEGGSYEQYF

v_gene: TRBV19
j_gene: TRBJ1-2
abundance: -
CDR3aa: CASTAPGGYGYTF

v_gene: TRBV15
j_gene: TRBJ2-2
abundance: -
CDR3aa: CATRPGARIKTGELFF

v_gene: TRBV11-2
j_gene: TRBJ1-2
abundance: -
CDR3aa: CASSPDRGGGYTF

v_gene: TRBV15
j_gene: TRBJ2-7
abundance: -
CDR3aa: CATSRSARQSYEQYF

v_gene: TRBV11-2
j_gene: TRBJ2-1
abundance: -
CDR3aa: CASSFHSGGPGSYNEQFF

v_gene: TRBV27
j_gene: TRBJ1-2
abundance: -
CDR3aa: CASSPRTRQGASYGYTF

v_gene: TRBV18
j_gene: TRBJ2-3
abundance: -
CDR3aa: CASSPRRLSTDTQYF

v_gene: TRBV6-1
j_gene: TRBJ1-5
abundance: -
CDR3aa: CASSEARVDQPQHF

v_gene: TRBV6-6
j_gene: TRBJ2-7
abundance: -
CDR3aa: CATTLADGTDSREQYF

v_gene: TRBV6-6
j_gene: TRBJ2-3
abundance: -
CDR3aa: CASSYGLVADTQYF

v_gene: TRBV6-4
j_gene: TRBJ2-1
abundance: -
CDR3aa: CASMGLAGGQNEQFF

v_gene: TRBV4-3
j_gene: TRBJ2-1
abundance: -
CDR3aa: CATLGGGAGNEQFF

v_gene: TRBV9
j_gene: TRBJ1-2
abundance: -
CDR3aa: CASSAVDSPNYGYTF

v_gene: TRBV5-1
j_gene: TRBJ1-1
abundance: -
CDR3aa: CASSSSRGRGTEAFF

v_gene: TRBV30
j_gene: TRBJ1-1
abundance: few
CDR3aa: CAWSGYPTPEAFF

v_gene: TRBV27
j_gene: TRBJ1-4
abundance: -
CDR3aa: CASSRGVGNEKLFF

v_gene: TRBV28
j_gene: TRBJ1-5
abundance: few
CDR3aa: CASNEGGINSNQPQHF

v_gene: TRBV6-5
j_gene: TRBJ2-1
abundance: -
CDR3aa: CASSYSGRSYNEQFF

v_gene: TRBV5-1
j_gene: TRBJ2-6
abundance: once
CDR3aa: CASSTDRFSGANVLTF

v_gene: TRBV9
j_gene: TRBJ2-3
abundance: -
CDR3aa: CASSVEGTSAISTDTQYF

v_gene: TRBV7-9
j_gene: TRBJ1-4
abundance: -
CDR3aa: CASSHRQDARNEKLFF

v_gene: TRBV7-6
j_gene: TRBJ1-1
abundance: once
CDR3aa: CASSLNQGAVLGTEAFF

v_gene: TRBV19
j_gene: TRBJ2-1
abundance: once
CDR3aa: CASKWGATYNEQFF